A selection of T cell receptor beta chains follows, all from one sample in a study of T cell changes during pregnancy in multiple sclerosis. Here immunoSEQ multiplex PCR was the method, and the copy in TCRdb shows in-frame clones only, minus some. Of roughly 100,000 clones in the sample, 91% were seen once. The sample in question was peripheral blood, obtained after pregnancy. The receptors shown here come from a female donor in good health, enrolled as a control in a pregnancy study. Both conserved end residues are part of each CDR3. The D gene is left open where the match is weak. A clone size is listed for some rows: how often the clone was seen (once, few, many), or a class if it is expanded.

.	TRBV19	once	14	TRBJ1-1	TGTGCCAGTAAGGGTGGGGGCTGGCTTACTGAAGCTTTCTTT	CASKGGGWLTEAFF
.	TRBV28	.	15	TRBJ2-7	TGTGCCAGCAGTTTTGGCGGGGATGGGACCTACGAGCAGTACTTC	CASSFGGDGTYEQYF
TRBD1	TRBV28	.	14	TRBJ1-2	TGTGCCAGCAGACCAACAGGGGTTAGCTATGGCTACACCTTC	CASRPTGVSYGYTF
TRBD2	TRBV18	.	16	TRBJ2-1	TGTGCCAGCTCTTCTCGGACTAGCGGGGGCTACAATGAGCAGTTCTTC	CASSSRTSGGYNEQFF
.	TRBV11-2	.	14	TRBJ2-2	TGTGCCAGCAGGCCAGGCCGAATCACCGGGGAGCTGTTTTTT	CASRPGRITGELFF
TRBD1	TRBV6-1	.	13	TRBJ1-2	TGTGCCAGCAGTGTTGGACAGGGCGATGGCTACACCTTC	CASSVGQGDGYTF
.	TRBV7-8	.	12	TRBJ2-5	TGTGCCAGCAGCTTCGGCGGGGAGACCCAGTACTTC	CASSFGGETQYF
TRBD2	TRBV11-2	.	18	TRBJ2-3	TGTGCCAGCAGCCGTGGACTAGCGGGGGCCCGCCGTAAAGATACGCAGTATTTT	CASSRGLAGARRKDTQYF
.	TRBV9	.	14	TRBJ2-6	TGTGCCAGCAGCGGAGTATCTGGGGCCAACGTCCTGACTTTC	CASSGVSGANVLTF
.	TRBV5-8	.	15	TRBJ2-5	TGTGCTTCACGAAGGGGTCTGAGCCTCCAAGAGACCCAGTACTTC	CASRRGLSLQETQYF
.	TRBV9	.	16	TRBJ2-1	TGTGCCAGCAGCTCAAACAGGGAAACGCCGGCCAATGAGCAGTTCTTC	CASSSNRETPANEQFF
TRBD2	TRBV7-8	.	18	TRBJ2-5	TGTGCCAGCAGCTTAAGGCTAGCGGGGGCCTCATTTCAAGAGACCCAGTACTTC	CASSLRLAGASFQETQYF
.	TRBV5-6	.	15	TRBJ2-3	TGTGCCAGCAGCCGCAGGGCTACTAGCACAGATACGCAGTATTTT	CASSRRATSTDTQYF
.	TRBV7-2	.	16	TRBJ1-5	TGTGCCAGCAGCTTATCACGACAGGATAGCAATCAGCCCCAGCATTTT	CASSLSRQDSNQPQHF
TRBD2	TRBV19	once	14	TRBJ2-1	TGTGCCGCCGGGACTACTAGCTCCTACAATGAGCAGTTCTTC	CAAGTTSSYNEQFF
TRBD1	TRBV6-5	.	16	TRBJ1-5	TGTGCCAGCAGTTACGTCCACAGGGGGGGGGTACAGCCCCAGCATTTT	CASSYVHRGGVQPQHF
TRBD2	TRBV4-1	.	16	TRBJ2-3	TGCGCCAGCAGCCAAGATGGACTAGCGGGGGGAGATACGCAGTATTTT	CASSQDGLAGGDTQYF
.	TRBV5-1	.	19	TRBJ2-6	TGCGCCAGCAGCTTGGGACAGCCTTACATGGACTCTGGGGCCAACGTCCTGACTTTC	CASSLGQPYMDSGANVLTF
.	TRBV6-6	.	13	TRBJ2-7	TGTGCCAGCAGTTACTCGATCGGGTACGAGCAGTACTTC	CASSYSIGYEQYF
TRBD2	TRBV6-5	.	16	TRBJ2-3	TGTGCCAGCAGTTACGGTCAGAGCGGGGGCACAGATACGCAGTATTTT	CASSYGQSGGTDTQYF
.	TRBV9	few	13	TRBJ1-5	TGTGCCAGCCTCGGGATTAGCAATCAGCCCCAGCATTTT	CASLGISNQPQHF
TRBD2	TRBV5-1	.	15	TRBJ2-1	TGCGCCAGCAGCTTGCTAGCGGGTATTAACAATGAGCAGTTCTTC	CASSLLAGINNEQFF
.	TRBV6-5	.	13	TRBJ1-5	TGTGCCAGTACCGCAGGGAGGGAACAGCCCCAGCATTTT	CASTAGREQPQHF